Sequencing of this T cell receptor (beta chain) was carried out in a study of metastatic and nonmetastatic thyroid tumors. Background on the study: Repertoire data that came from the blood and tumor or nodule tissue of malignant and benign thyroid patients were compared.

This clone is labeled as medium-sized. All patients reached thyroid surgery having received no treatment beforehand. Authors' data handling: Using the CDR3 differences seen across clinicopathological groups, the authors built a distant-metastasis classifier for papillary thyroid cancer, which was meant to discriminate distant-metastatic patients. TCRdb re-analyzed the PCR reads through MiXCR. TCRdb assigned the V and J calls; the authors' analysis was not used. The sample holds 25,000 to 30,000 clones, around 16% seen once. The V gene's germline CDR1 is MNHNS and CDR2 SASEGT. The CDR3 spans 15 residues. V lost 4 bases and J lost 3, with 15 bases in between.

The receptor was derived from a male donor with papillary thyroid cancer or a benign thyroid nodule (not recorded which). Some clones in this sample may be carry-over from other donors' samples. The source material was blood. V usage is TRBV6-1 and J usage is TRBJ1-1; D ambiguous. The CDR3: CASSVRVGSDTEAFF. The CDR3 bases are TGTGCCAGCAGTGTTAGGGTTGGGAGTGACACTGAAGCTTTCTTT.